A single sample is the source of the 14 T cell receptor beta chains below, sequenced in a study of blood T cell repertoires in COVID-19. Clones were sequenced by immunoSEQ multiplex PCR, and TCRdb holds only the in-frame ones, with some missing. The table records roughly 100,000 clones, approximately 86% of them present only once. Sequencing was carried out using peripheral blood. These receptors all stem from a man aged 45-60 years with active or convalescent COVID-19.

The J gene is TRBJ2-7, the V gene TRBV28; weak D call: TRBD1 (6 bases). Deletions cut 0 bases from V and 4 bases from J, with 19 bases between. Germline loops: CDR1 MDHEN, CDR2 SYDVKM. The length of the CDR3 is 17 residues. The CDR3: CASSLWSGQSQRYEQYF. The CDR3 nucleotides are TGTGCCAGCAGTTTATGGAGTGGACAGAGCCAAAGGTACGAGCAGTACTTC.

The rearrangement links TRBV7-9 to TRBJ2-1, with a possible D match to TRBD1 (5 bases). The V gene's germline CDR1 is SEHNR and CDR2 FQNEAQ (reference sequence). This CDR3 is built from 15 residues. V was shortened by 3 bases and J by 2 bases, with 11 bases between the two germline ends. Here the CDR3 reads CASSLQGPTYNEQFF. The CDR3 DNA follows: TGTGCCAGCAGCTTGCAGGGTCCCACCTACAATGAGCAGTTCTTC.

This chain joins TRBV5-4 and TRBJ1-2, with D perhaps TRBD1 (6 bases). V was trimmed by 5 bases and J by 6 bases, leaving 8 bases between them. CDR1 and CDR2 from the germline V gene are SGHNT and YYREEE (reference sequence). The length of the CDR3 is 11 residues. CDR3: CASRNRDGYTF. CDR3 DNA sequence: TGTGCCAGCAGGAACAGGGATGGCTACACCTTC. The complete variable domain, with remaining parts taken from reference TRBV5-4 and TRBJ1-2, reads ETGVTQSPTHLIKTRGQQVTLRCSSQSGHNTVSWYQQALGQGPQFIFQYYREEENGRGNFPPRFSGLQFPNYSSELNVNALELDDSALYLCASRNRDGYTFGSGTRLTVV.

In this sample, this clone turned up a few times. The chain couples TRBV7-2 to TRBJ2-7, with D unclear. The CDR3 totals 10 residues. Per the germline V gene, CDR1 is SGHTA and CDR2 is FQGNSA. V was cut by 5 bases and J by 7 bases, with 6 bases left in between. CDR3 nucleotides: TGTGCCAGCAGCCCGCGGGAGCAGTACTTC. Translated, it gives CASSPREQYF.

The CDR3 here is CASSEGQLNEQFF. The CDR3, as DNA: TGCGCCAGCAGTGAAGGACAGCTTAATGAGCAGTTCTTC. This chain joins TRBV10-1 and TRBJ2-1; D might be TRBD1 (6 bases). CDR1 and CDR2 from the germline V gene are WNHNN and SYGVQD (reference sequence). Trimming removed 3 bases at V and 7 bases at J, with 10 bases between. This CDR3 region has 13 residues.

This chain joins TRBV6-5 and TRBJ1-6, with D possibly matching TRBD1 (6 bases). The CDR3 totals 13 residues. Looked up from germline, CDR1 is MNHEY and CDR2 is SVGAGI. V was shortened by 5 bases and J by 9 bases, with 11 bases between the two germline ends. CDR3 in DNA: TGTGCCAGCAGTAGAGGGGGTGGTTCACCCCTCCACTTT. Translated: CASSRGGGSPLHF.

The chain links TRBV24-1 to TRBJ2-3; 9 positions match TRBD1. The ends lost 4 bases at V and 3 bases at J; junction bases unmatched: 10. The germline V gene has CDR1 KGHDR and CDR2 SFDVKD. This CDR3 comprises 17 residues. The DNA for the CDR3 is TGTGCCACCAGTGAATCTTTCGGGACAGGGCGTACAGATACGCAGTATTTT. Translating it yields CATSESFGTGRTDTQYF.

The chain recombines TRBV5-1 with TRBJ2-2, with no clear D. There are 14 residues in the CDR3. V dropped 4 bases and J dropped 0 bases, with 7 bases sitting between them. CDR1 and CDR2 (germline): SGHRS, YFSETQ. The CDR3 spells CASSADTNTGELFF. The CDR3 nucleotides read TGCGCCAGCAGCGCGGATACGAACACCGGGGAGCTGTTTTTT.

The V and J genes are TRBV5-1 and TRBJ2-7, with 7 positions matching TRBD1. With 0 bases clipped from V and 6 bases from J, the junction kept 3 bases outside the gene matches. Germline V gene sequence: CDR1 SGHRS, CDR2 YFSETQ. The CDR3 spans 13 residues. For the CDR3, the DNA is TGCGCCAGCAGCTTGGCGGGACAGTCCGAGCAGTACTTC. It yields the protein CASSLAGQSEQYF.

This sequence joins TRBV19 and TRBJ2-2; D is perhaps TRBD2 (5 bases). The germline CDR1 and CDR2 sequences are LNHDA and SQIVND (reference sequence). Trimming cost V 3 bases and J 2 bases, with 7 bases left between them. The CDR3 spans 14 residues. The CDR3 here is CASSIEGNTGELFF. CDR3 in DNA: TGTGCCAGTAGTATTGAGGGAAACACCGGGGAGCTGTTTTTT.

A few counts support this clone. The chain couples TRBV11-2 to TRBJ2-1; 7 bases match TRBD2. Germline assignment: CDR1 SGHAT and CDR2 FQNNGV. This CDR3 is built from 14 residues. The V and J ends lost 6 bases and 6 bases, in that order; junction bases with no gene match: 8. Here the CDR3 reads CASSPTSGGNEQFF. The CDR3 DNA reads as TGTGCCAGCAGTCCCACCTCGGGGGGCAATGAGCAGTTCTTC. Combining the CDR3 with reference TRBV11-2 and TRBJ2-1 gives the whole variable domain EAGVAQSPRYKIIEKRQSVAFWCNPISGHATLYWYQQILGQGPKLLIQFQNNGVVDDSQLPKDRFSAERLKGVDSTLKIQPAKLEDSAVYLCASSPTSGGNEQFFGPGTRLTVL.

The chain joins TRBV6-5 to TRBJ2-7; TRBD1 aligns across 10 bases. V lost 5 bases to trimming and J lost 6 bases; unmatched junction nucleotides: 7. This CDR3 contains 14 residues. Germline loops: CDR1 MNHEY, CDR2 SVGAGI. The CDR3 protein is CASSNRDRGGEQYV. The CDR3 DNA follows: TGTGCCAGCAGTAACCGGGACAGGGGTGGCGAGCAGTACGTC.

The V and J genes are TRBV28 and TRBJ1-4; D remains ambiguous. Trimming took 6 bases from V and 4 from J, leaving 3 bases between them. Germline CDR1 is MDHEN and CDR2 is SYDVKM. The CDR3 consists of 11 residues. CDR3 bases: TGTGCCAGCAGCGGTAATGAAAAACTGTTTTTT. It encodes CASSGNEKLFF.

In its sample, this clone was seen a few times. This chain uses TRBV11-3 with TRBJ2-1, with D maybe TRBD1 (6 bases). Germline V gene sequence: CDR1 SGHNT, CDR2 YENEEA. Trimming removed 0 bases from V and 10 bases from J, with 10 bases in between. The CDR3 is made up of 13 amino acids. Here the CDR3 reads CASSLEGAREQFF. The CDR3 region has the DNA TGTGCCAGCAGCTTAGAGGGGGCGCGGGAGCAGTTCTTC.